This T cell receptor beta chain appears in the sequencing data of a study of blood T cell repertoires in COVID-19. Study context: COVID-19 samples, acute and convalescent, were from the United States, Italy and Spain. From T cells, B-cell-depleted T cells, or PBMCs came the material, which was cDNA or gDNA.

The germline gives CDR1 SGHAT, CDR2 FQNNGV. The CDR3 has 13 residues. Losses at the gene ends were 6 bases for V and 6 bases for J; bases not matched to a gene: 7. Study processing details: Amplification of reference gene primers was used by the study to estimate nucleated cell counts. Generated by immunoSEQ multiplex PCR, the TCRdb table keeps only in-frame clones and is missing some. That table supplies the V and J calls and clone size; D and trimming were determined from the DNA. Of about 100,000 clones listed, about 83% are singletons. The TCR originated in a human donor in a cohort sampled during active COVID-19. Sequencing was carried out using peripheral blood. This sequence joins TRBV11-2 and TRBJ1-1; TRBD1 matches 7 bases. The CDR3 spells CASSYDRAAEAFF. CDR3 coding DNA: TGTGCCAGCAGTTATGACAGGGCCGCTGAAGCTTTCTTT.